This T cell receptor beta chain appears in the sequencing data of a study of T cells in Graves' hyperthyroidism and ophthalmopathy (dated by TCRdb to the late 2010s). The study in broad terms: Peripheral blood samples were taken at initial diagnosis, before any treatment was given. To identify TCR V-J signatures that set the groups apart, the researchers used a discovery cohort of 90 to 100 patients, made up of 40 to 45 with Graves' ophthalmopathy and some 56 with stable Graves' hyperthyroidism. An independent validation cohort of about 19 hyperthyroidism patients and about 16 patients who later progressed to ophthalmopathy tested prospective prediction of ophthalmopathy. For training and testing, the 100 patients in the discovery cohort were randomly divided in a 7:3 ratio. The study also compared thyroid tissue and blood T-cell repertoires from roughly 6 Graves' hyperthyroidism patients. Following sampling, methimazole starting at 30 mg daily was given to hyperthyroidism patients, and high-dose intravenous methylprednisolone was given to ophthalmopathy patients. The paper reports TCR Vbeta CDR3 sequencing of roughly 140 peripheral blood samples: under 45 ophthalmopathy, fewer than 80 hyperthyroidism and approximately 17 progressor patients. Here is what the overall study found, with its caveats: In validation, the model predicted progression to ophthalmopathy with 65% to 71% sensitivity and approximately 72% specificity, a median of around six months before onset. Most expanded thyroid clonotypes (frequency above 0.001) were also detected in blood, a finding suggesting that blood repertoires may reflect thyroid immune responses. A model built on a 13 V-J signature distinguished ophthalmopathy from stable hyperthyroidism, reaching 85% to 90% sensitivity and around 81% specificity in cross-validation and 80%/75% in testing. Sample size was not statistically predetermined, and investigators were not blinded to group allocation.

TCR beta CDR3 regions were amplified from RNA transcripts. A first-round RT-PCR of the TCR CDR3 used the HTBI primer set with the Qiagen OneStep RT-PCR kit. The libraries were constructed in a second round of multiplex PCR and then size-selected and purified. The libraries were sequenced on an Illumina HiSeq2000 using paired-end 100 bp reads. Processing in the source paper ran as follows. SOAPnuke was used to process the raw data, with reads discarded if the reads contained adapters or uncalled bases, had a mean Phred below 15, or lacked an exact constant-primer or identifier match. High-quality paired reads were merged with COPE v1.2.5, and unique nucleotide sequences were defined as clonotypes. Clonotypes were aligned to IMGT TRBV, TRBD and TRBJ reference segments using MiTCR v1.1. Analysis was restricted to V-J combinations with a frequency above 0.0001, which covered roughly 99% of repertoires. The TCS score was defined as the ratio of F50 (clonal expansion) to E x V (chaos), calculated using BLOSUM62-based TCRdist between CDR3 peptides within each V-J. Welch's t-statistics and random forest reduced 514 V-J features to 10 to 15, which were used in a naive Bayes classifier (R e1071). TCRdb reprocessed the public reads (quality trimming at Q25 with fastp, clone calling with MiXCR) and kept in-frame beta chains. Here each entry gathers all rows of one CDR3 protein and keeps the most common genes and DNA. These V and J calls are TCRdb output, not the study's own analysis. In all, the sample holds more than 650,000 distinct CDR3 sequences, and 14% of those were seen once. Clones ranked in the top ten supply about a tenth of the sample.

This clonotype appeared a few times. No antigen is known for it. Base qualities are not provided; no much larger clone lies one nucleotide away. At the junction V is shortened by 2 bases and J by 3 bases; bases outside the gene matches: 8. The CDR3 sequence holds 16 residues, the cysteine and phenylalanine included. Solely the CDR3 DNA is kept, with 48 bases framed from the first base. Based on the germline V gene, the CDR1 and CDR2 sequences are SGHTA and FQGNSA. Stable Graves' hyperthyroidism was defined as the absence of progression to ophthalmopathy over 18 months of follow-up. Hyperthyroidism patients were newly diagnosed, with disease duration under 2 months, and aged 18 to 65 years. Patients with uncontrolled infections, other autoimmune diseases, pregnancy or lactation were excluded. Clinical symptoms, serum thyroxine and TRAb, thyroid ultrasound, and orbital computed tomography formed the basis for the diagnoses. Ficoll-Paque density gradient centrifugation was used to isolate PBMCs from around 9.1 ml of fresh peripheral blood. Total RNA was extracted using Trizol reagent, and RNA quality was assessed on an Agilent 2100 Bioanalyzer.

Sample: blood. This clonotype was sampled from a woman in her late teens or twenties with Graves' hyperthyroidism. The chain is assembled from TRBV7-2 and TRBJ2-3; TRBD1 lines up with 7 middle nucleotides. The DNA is TGTGCCAGCAGCTTACTCGGGACAGCGGCGACAGATACGCAGTATTTT. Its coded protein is CASSLLGTAATDTQYF.